This paragraph reports one T cell receptor (beta chain). The sample holds a few counts of this clone. It has no known antigen specificity. Per-base qualities were not stored, and no clone one base away is much larger. CDR1 and CDR2 were assigned from the germline V gene as SNHLY and FYNNEI. Reading from cysteine to phenylalanine, the CDR3 counts 14 amino acids. Only CDR3 DNA remains: 42 bases, in frame from the first base. V was cut back by 7 bases and J by 1 base, leaving a gap of 13 bases between them. These data originate in a study of radiation and T cells in renal cell carcinoma (TCRdb year 2020). Regarding the study in general: Samples were obtained from a clinical trial, in which 15 Gy stereotactic body radiation therapy was delivered to primary renal cell carcinomas and nephrectomy was performed 4 weeks later. In total, approximately 51 samples, comprising some 25 tumors and some 27 peripheral blood samples, were subjected to TCR beta sequencing. In the approximately 53 samples combined, several million unique CDR3 nucleotide sequences were found, encoding some 2,500,000 unique CDR3 amino acid sequences. The research as a whole found: Because pretreatment tumor biopsies were not available, the baseline intratumoral presence of clonotypes could not be determined. Blood repertoire dynamics were not followed beyond 4 weeks after treatment. With a single-armed trial design, the study had no way to address how radiation dose or scheduling affects the TCR repertoire. An increase in top tumor clonotypes in blood was observed from baseline to 2 weeks post-radiation, followed by contraction by 4 weeks, which was taken to suggest transient expansion of tumor-resident clones.

The time point label here, explained by the study, means: baseline pretreatment blood. The treatment or condition label corresponds to: 15 Gy SBRT to primary tumor, nephrectomy 4 weeks later. Serial peripheral blood from radiation-treated patients was sampled at baseline, 2 weeks and 4 weeks after SBRT to track tumor-enriched clonotypes. Every patient had renal cell carcinoma of clear cell pathology. Genomic DNA for TCR sequencing was prepared using the QIAamp DNA Blood Mini Kit (Qiagen). The analyses included only samples that passed all quality control checks. Following the manufacturer's recommendations, the immunoSEQ kit was used to generate TCR beta libraries from genomic DNA. For library preparation, a first multiplex PCR was performed with proprietary primers, followed by a second PCR in which unique barcodes were added, and bead cleanups were performed after each round. Each sample batch included a kit-provided positive control reaction and a negative control reaction. The final libraries underwent checking on an Agilent 4200 TapeStation D1000 ScreenTape, volumetric pooling, and quantification by qPCR. Sequencing was performed on an Illumina NextSeq500 with a MidOutput 150-cycle cartridge, and 156 Read1 and 15 Index1 cycles were run with kit custom primers. The pooled library was loaded at approximately 0.95 pM with an approximately 21% PhiX control spike-in. From the authors' description of their analysis: Vendor-processed data were analyzed in R, and a clonotype was defined as all T cells sharing the same CDR3 nucleotide sequence. In the clone abundance analyses, frequencies in each sample were normalized to that sample's 10,000 most abundant clones. Public T cell clones, which averaged fewer than five per sample, were excluded before analysis. An abundance difference of at least 32-fold between compartments was the criterion for calling clonotypes tumor-enriched or baseline blood-enriched. Clonotypes expanded or contracted between blood time points were identified with a beta-binomial differential abundance model. Tumor-blood repertoire similarity was measured with the Baroni-Urbani and Buser coefficient, and group comparisons used two-tailed Wilcoxon tests in R. The clones in this table, taken by TCRdb from immuneACCESS, are in-frame only. Not every clone is retained; where verified, under half of the shortfall comes from an unresolved V gene, and the cause of the rest is unknown. V and J calls and clone size are as listed in that table; D and trimming were resolved from the DNA. Across this sample there are 100,000 to 150,000 clones, with 80% to 85% seen only once. Of the sample, approximately 3% falls within the top ten clones.

The chain was built from TRBV2 and TRBJ1-1, with the D gene call left open. Sequencing used blood, obtained from a patient whose treatment included radiotherapy and nephrectomy. The sequence was collected from a woman aged 60 to 75 with renal cell carcinoma. The CDR3 protein sequence reads: CASTEWVPNTEAFF. The bases read TGTGCCAGCACCGAGTGGGTGCCGAACACTGAAGCTTTCTTT.